The 15 T cell receptor beta chains reported below all come from one sample, sequenced in a study of identical twins. TCRdb ran MiXCR on the 5' RACE reads and lists one entry per CDR3 protein. The data contain 500,000 or so distinct CDR3 sequences, more than 13% of them singletons. This sample was shared with a second study, whose subject was yellow fever vaccine responses in identical twins.

Sequenced material: CD4+ T cells sorted from blood. The source is a woman in her late teens or twenties in good health.

This clonotype turned up a few times. This chain uses TRBV30 with TRBJ1-1; D unclear. This CDR3 has 12 amino acids. Deletions cut 0 bases from V and 4 bases from J, with 6 bases between. Germline values: CDR1 GTSNPN, CDR2 SVGIG (reference sequence). DNA of the CDR3: TGTGCCTGGAGTGTCTCGGTCACTGAAGCTTTCTTT. Amino acid sequence: CAWSVSVTEAFF.

This clonotype has at least ten counts. This chain joins TRBV12-3 or TRBV12-4 and TRBJ2-3, with 10 bases matching TRBD2. With V trimmed by 3 bases and J by 0 bases, 12 bases remained unmatched. The CDR3 has 19 amino acids. CDR3 sequence (DNA): TGTGCCAGCAGTTTGCTAGCGGGAGTCCCATACAGGAGCACAGATACGCAGTATTTT. Translation gives CASSLLAGVPYRSTDTQYF.

There are many counts of this clonotype. The rearrangement joins TRBV6-1 to TRBJ2-3; D perhaps matches TRBD2 (7 bases). Germline V gene data show CDR1 as MNHNS and CDR2 as SASEGT. Trimming shortened V by 5 bases and J by 4 bases, and 13 bases separated the two germline ends. The CDR3 runs to 14 residues. The CDR3 sequence: CASSLGGVPDTQYF. CDR3 DNA sequence: TGTGCCAGCAGTTTAGGGGGGGTCCCAGATACGCAGTATTTT.

This clonotype occurred many times. V gene TRBV29-1 combines with J gene TRBJ2-2; possible D gene TRBD1, 6 bases. Germline V gene sequence: CDR1 SQVTM, CDR2 ANQGSEA. The CDR3 has 12 amino acids. The V and J ends lost 8 bases and 1 base respectively, with 8 bases between them. This CDR3 reads CSSGQNTGELFF. The CDR3 coding sequence is TGCAGCTCGGGACAGAACACCGGGGAGCTGTTTTTT.

This clonotype was detected a few times. The chain combines TRBV7-2 with TRBJ1-5; the D gene is possibly TRBD1 (5 bases). V gave up 1 base and J gave up 5 bases, with 12 bases separating them. This CDR3 region has 15 residues. Germline V gene data show CDR1 as SGHTA and CDR2 as FQGNSA. The CDR3 bases are TGTGCCAGCAGCTTAGAGGCAGGGTGGGATCAGCCCCAGCATTTT. Its protein is CASSLEAGWDQPQHF.

This clonotype was detected only a few times. The junction and the germline gene differ at one end; a read error may be behind it. The gene calls are TRBV5-8 and TRBJ2-3; 11 positions match TRBD2. This CDR3 has 17 residues. Per germline, CDR1 SGHTS and CDR2 YDEGEE. In nucleotides, the CDR3 is TGTGCCAGCAGCTTGCTGAGGACTAGCGGGTACACAGTTACGCAGTATTTT. Translating gives CASSLLRTSGYTVTQYF. Full variable domain (remainder filled in from reference TRBV5-8 and TRBJ2-3): EAGVTQSPTHLIKTRGQQATLRCSPISGHTSVYWYQQALGLGLQFLLWYDEGEERNRGNFPPRFSGRQFPNYSSELNVNALELEDSALYLCASSLLRTSGYTVTQYFGPGTRLTVL.

The chain recombines TRBV18 with TRBJ2-2; no definite D call. CDR3 size: 15 residues. V was clipped by 3 bases and J by 2 bases, with 10 bases between them. CDR1 and CDR2 from the germline V gene are KGHSH and LQKENI. The CDR3 region has the DNA TGTGCCAGCTCACCTCGGATTGATAACACCGGGGAGCTGTTTTTT. This sequence encodes CASSPRIDNTGELFF.

This clonotype was counted between two and nine times. The chain joins TRBV11-2 to TRBJ1-3; D uncertain. Per germline, CDR1 SGHAT and CDR2 FQNNGV. Trimming left V 3 bases short and J 0 bases short, with 9 bases between. The CDR3 extends over 15 amino acids. The CDR3 DNA reads TGTGCCAGCAGCTTGACTGCACTCTCTGGAAACACCATATATTTT. Amino acids: CASSLTALSGNTIYF.

The chain links TRBV6-5 to TRBJ2-3; D is unclear. The CDR3 has 16 amino acids. Germline values: CDR1 MNHEY, CDR2 SVGAGI. V was pared by 0 bases and J by 0 bases, with 10 bases between. CDR3 nucleotide sequence: TGTGCCAGCAGTTACTCGAAGCTTAGAAGCACAGATACGCAGTATTTT. This translates into CASSYSKLRSTDTQYF.

The rearrangement joins TRBV6-2 or TRBV6-3 to TRBJ2-1; a possible D gene is TRBD1 (6 bases). V was trimmed by 7 bases and J by 7 bases, leaving 11 bases between them. The CDR3 loop spans 12 amino acids. CDR1 is MNHEY, CDR2 SVGEGT, per germline. CDR3 sequence reads: CASTNRANEQFF. CDR3 DNA sequence: TGTGCCAGCACTAACAGGGCAAATGAGCAGTTCTTC.

The chain carries TRBV30 and TRBJ2-1; D may be TRBD1 or TRBD2 (6 bases each). CDR3 length equals 12 residues. CDR1 is GTSNPN and CDR2 is SVGIG in the germline V gene (reference sequence). V lost 5 bases and J lost 12, with 17 bases in between. Written as DNA, the CDR3 is TGTGCCTGGGGGCTCCGAGGGGGGCGGCAGTTCTTC. This encodes CAWGLRGGRQFF.

The rearrangement uses TRBV11-2 and TRBJ2-2; maybe TRBD2 (7 bases). CDR3 length: 18 residues. Between the trimmed V and J ends, which lost 2 bases and 0 bases, there was a span of 16 bases. Germline V lookup: CDR1 SGHAT, CDR2 FQNNGV. The CDR3 DNA is TGTGCCAGCAGCTTACGAGGGAGGGGGGGTCCGAACACCGGGGAGCTGTTTTTT. Translation gives CASSLRGRGGPNTGELFF.

The chain couples TRBV19 to TRBJ2-7, with 8 bases that match TRBD1. Germline V lookup: CDR1 LNHDA, CDR2 SQIVND (reference sequence). J gave up 0 bases and V 3 bases, and 1 base lay outside the gene matches. The CDR3 contains 14 residues. The chain's CDR3 is CASSMQGASYEQYF. CDR3 DNA: TGTGCCAGTAGTATGCAGGGGGCCTCCTACGAGCAGTACTTC.

In its sample, this clonotype was seen a few times. V gene TRBV5-1 combines with J gene TRBJ1-4, with D maybe TRBD1 (5 bases). The CDR3 runs 15 residues. Between the trimmed V and J ends, which lost 0 bases and 3 bases, there was a span of 9 bases. Germline V lookup: CDR1 SGHRS, CDR2 YFSETQ. The CDR3 DNA follows: TGCGCCAGCAGCTTGGAGCAGGGACCTAATGAAAAACTGTTTTTT. Translation: CASSLEQGPNEKLFF.

This clonotype was observed a few times. The CDR3: CASSTRDMYGYTF. CDR3 nucleotide sequence: TGTGCCAGCAGTACTAGGGACATGTATGGCTACACCTTC. The gene calls are TRBV27 and TRBJ1-2, with D possibly matching TRBD1 (6 bases). The CDR3 sequence is 13 residues long. Germline loops: CDR1 MNHEY, CDR2 SMNVEV (reference sequence). V lost 5 bases and J 5 bases, leaving 12 bases between the germline ends.